This T cell receptor beta chain emerged from a study of OX40 agonist ivuxolimab in advanced cancers. This table comes from immunoSEQ multiplex PCR, and its TCRdb copy is limited to in-frame clones, with some not included. The data contain fewer than 45,000 clones, roughly 90% of them singletons. This TCR derives from an adult with an advanced solid tumor such as melanoma, head and neck, liver or kidney cancer. The sequences come from CD4+ or CD8+ T cells sorted from blood, collected in a trial of the OX40 agonist ivuxolimab.

The CDR3 loop is CASSEGGDNSPLHF. The CDR3 nucleotides read TGTGCCAGCAGTGAAGGAGGGGATAATTCACCCCTCCACTTT. The chain is built from TRBV6-1 and TRBJ1-6, with D tentatively TRBD1 (5 bases). The V end lost 1 base, the J end lost 5 bases, and 6 bases lay between the germline ends. The CDR3 contains 14 residues. CDR1 is MNHNS and CDR2 is SASEGT in the germline V gene.